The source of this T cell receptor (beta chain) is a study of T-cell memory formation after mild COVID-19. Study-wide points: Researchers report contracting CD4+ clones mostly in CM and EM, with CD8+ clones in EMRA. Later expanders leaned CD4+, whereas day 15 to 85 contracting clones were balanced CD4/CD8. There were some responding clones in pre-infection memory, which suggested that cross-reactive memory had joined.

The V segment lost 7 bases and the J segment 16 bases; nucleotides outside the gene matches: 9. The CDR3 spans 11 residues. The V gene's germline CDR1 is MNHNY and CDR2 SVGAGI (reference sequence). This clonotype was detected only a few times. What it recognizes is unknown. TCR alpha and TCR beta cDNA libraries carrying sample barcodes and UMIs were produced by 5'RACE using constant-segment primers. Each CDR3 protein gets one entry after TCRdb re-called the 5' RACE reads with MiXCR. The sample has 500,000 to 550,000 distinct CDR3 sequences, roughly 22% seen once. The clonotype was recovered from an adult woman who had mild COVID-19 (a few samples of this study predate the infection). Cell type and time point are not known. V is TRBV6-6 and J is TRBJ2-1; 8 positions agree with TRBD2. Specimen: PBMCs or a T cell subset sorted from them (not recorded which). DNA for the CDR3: TGTGCCAGCATTCTCAGCGGGAGTCATTTCTTC. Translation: CASILSGSHFF.